The clone carrying this TCR beta chain was counted between two and nine times. Germline V gene data show CDR1 as LGHNT and CDR2 as FRNRAP. The CDR3 extends over 18 amino acids. The germline V and J ends were trimmed by 1 base and 0 bases, with 17 bases remaining between them. The sample originates from a study of blood T cells in healthy people across ages. A sample-barcoded 5' primer and a J-beta primer mix were used in a second PCR of roughly 7 to 11 cycles. TCRdb re-called the 5' RACE reads through MiXCR, storing one row per CDR3 protein. The repertoire consists of 650,000 to 1,000,000 distinct CDR3 sequences, with around 36% occurring once and the leading ten covering 13%. The authors isolated at least 7 million PBMCs per sample.

The sequence was collected from a man in his late teens or twenties in good health. The material sequenced was blood. The chain has TRBV12-5 and TRBJ2-3, with D perhaps given as TRBD1 or TRBD2 (6 bases each). For the CDR3, the DNA is TGTGCTAGTGGTTTGGAAACCCCCGGGGGCTCTAGCACAGATACGCAGTATTTT. Protein: CASGLETPGGSSTDTQYF.